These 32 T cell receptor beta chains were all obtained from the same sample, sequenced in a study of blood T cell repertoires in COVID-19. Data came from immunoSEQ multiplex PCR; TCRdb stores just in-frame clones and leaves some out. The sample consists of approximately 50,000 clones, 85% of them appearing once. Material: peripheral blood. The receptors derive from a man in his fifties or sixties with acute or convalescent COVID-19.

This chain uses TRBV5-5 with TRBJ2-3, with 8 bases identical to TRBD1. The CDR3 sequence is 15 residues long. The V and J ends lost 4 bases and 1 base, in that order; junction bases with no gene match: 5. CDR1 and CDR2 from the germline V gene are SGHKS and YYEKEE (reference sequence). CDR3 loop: CASSPGQGGTDTQYF. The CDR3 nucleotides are TGTGCCAGCAGCCCCGGACAGGGAGGCACAGATACGCAGTATTTT.

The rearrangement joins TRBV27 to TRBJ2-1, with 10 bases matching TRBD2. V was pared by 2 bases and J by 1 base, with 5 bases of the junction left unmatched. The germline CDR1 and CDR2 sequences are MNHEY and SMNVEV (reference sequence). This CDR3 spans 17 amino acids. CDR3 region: CASSLPRAGGSYNEQFF. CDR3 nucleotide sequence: TGTGCCAGCAGTTTACCCAGAGCGGGAGGGTCCTACAATGAGCAGTTCTTC.

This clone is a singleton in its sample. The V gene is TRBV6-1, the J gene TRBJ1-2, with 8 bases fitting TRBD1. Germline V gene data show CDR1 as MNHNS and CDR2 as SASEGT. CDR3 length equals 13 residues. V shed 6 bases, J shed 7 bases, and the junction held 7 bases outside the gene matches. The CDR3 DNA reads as TGTGCCAGCAGCCTTGACAGGGGTGCTGGCTACACCTTC. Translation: CASSLDRGAGYTF.

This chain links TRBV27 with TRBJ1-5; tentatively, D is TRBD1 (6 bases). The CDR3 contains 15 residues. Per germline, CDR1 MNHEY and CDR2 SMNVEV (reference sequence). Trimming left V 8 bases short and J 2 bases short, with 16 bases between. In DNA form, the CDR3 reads TGTGCCAGCCGGGGGGGGGCGGTTGGCAATCAGCCCCAGCATTTT. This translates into CASRGGAVGNQPQHF.

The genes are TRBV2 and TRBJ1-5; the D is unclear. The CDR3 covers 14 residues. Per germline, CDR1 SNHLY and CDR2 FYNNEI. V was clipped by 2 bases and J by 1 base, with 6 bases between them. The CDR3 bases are TGTGCCAGCAGTGAACGGTACAGCAATCAGCCCCAGCATTTT. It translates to CASSERYSNQPQHF.

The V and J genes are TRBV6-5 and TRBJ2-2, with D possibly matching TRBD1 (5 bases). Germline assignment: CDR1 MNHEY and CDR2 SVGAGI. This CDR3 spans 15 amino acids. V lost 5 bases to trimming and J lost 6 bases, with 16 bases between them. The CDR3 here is CASSPWQGISGELFF. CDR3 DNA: TGTGCCAGCAGTCCGTGGCAGGGAATTTCCGGGGAGCTGTTTTTT.

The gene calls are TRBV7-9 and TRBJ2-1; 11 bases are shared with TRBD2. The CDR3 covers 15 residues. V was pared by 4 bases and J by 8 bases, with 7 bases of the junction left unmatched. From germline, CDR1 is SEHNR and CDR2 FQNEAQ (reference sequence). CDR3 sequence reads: CASSYRLAGKDEQFF. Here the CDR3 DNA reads TGTGCCAGCAGCTACAGACTAGCGGGAAAAGATGAGCAGTTCTTC.

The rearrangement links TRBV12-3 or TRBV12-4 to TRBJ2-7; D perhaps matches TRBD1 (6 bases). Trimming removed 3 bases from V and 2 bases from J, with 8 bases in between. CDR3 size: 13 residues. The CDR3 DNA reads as TGTGCCAGCAGTTTCAACAGGGCCTACGAGCAGTACTTC. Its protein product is CASSFNRAYEQYF.

The CDR3 protein is CASSQKRGLHGRDTQYF. The DNA for the CDR3 is TGTGCCAGCAGCCAGAAGAGGGGGCTGCACGGTAGGGATACGCAGTATTTT. This chain connects TRBV3-1 (or the pseudogene TRBV3-2) to TRBJ2-3; 7 nucleotides agree with TRBD1. The CDR3 is 17 amino acids. With V trimmed by 3 bases and J by 6 bases, 15 bases remained unmatched. Per the germline V gene, CDR1 is LGHDT and CDR2 is YNNKEL (reference sequence).

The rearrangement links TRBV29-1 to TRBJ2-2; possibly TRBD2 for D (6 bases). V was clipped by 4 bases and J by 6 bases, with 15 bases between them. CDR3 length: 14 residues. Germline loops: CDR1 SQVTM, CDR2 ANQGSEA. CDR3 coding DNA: TGCAGCGTTGGTTACGGGGGAGTTCCCGGGGAGCTGTTTTTT. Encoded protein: CSVGYGGVPGELFF.

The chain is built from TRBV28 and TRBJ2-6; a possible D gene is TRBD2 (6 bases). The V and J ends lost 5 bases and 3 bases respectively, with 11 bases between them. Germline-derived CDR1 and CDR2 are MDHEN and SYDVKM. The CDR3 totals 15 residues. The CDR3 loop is CASSVGEVGANVLTF. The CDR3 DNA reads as TGTGCCAGCAGTGTAGGGGAGGTTGGGGCCAACGTCCTGACTTTC.

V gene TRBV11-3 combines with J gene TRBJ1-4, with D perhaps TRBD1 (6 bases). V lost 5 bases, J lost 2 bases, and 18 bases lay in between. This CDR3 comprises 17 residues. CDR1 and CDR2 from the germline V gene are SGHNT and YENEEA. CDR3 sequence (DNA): TGTGCCAGCAGCCTACTCAGGGGAGGGGAGACTAATGAAAAACTGTTTTTT. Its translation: CASSLLRGGETNEKLFF.

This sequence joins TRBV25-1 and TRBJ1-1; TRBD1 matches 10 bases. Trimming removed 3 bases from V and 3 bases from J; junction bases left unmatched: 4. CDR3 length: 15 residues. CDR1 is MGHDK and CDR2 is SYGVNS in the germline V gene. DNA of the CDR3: TGTGCCAGCAGTGATTCCGGGACAGGGGACACTGAAGCTTTCTTT. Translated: CASSDSGTGDTEAFF.

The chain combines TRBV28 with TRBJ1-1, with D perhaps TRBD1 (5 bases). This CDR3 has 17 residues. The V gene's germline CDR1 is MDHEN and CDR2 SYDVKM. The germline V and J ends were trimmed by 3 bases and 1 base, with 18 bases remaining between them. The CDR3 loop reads CASSFVYSPGGNTEAFF. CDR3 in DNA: TGTGCCAGCAGTTTTGTCTATTCCCCGGGGGGGAACACTGAAGCTTTCTTT.

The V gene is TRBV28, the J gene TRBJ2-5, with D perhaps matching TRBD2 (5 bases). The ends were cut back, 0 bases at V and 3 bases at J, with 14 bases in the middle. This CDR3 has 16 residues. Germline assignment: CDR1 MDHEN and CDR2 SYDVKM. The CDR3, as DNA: TGTGCCAGCAGTTTATGGACGGCTGAACTAGAAGAGACCCAGTACTTC. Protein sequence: CASSLWTAELEETQYF. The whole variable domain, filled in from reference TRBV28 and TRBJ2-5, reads DVKVTQSSRYLVKRTGEKVFLECVQDMDHENMFWYRQDPGLGLRLIYFSYDVKMKEKGDIPEGYSVSREKKERFSLILESASTNQTSMYLCASSLWTAELEETQYFGPGTRLLVL.

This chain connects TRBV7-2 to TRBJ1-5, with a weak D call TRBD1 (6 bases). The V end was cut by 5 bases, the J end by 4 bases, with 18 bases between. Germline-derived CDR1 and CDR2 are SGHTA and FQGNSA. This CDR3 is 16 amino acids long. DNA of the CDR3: TGTGCCAGCAGCCCCCGCGGCCAGGGGTTTAATCAGCCCCAGCATTTT. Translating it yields CASSPRGQGFNQPQHF. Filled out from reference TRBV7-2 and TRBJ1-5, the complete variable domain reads GAGVSQSPSNKVTEKGKDVELRCDPISGHTALYWYRQSLGQGLEFLIYFQGNSAPDKSGLPSDRFSAERTGGSVSTLTIQRTQQEDSAVYLCASSPRGQGFNQPQHFGDGTRLSIL.

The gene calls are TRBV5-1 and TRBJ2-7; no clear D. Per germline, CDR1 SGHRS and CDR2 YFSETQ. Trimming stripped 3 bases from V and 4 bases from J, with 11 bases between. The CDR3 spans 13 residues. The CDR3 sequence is CASSSLGSYEQYF. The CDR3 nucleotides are TGCGCCAGCAGCTCACTCGGGTCGTACGAGCAGTACTTC.

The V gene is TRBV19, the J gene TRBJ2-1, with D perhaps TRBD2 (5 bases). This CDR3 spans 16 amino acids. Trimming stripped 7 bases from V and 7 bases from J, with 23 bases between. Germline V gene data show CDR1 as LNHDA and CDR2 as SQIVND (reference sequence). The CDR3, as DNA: TGTGCCAGTAAAGGAGGCGCGGCCGTCCGTGGGAATGAGCAGTTCTTC. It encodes CASKGGAAVRGNEQFF. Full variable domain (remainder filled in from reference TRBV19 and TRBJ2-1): DGGITQSPKYLFRKEGQNVTLSCEQNLNHDAMYWYRQDPGQGLRLIYYSQIVNDFQKGDIAEGYSVSREKKESFPLTVTSAQKNPTAFYLCASKGGAAVRGNEQFFGPGTRLTVL.

In nucleotides, the CDR3 is TGTGCCACCAGCAGAGAAGGAACGGGGGTTGGAAATCAGCCCCAGCATTTT. It specifies CATSREGTGVGNQPQHF. The chain combines TRBV15 with TRBJ1-5; D possibly corresponds to TRBD1 (5 bases). Trimming shortened V by 0 bases and J by 4 bases, and 16 bases separated the two germline ends. From germline, CDR1 is LNHNV and CDR2 YYDKDF (reference sequence). This CDR3 has 17 residues.

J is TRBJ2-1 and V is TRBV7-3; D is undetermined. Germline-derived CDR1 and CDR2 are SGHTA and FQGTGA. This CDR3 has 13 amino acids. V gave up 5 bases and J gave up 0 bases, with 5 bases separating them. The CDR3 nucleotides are TGTGCCAGCAGCCCCGGCTCCTACAATGAGCAGTTCTTC. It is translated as CASSPGSYNEQFF.

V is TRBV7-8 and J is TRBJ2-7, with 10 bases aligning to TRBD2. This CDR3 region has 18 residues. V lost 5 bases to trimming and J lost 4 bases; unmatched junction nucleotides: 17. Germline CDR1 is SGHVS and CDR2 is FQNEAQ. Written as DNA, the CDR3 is TGTGCCAGCAGCCCCCGGGGGCGGGGAGCGGGAGGGGAATACGAGCAGTACTTC. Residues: CASSPRGRGAGGEYEQYF.

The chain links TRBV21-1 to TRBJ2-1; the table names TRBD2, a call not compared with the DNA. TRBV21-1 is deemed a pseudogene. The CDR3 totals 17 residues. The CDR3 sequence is CASSNPEGFRTPNEQFF. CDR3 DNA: TGTGCCAGCAGCAACCCGGAGGGATTCCGCACTCCCAATGAGCAGTTCTTC.

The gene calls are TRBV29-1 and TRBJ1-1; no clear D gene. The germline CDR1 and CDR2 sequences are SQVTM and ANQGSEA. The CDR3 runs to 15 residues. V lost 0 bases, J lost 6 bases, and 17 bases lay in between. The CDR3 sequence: CSVEDWQAREAEAFF. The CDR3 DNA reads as TGCAGCGTTGAAGATTGGCAGGCAAGGGAGGCTGAAGCTTTCTTT.

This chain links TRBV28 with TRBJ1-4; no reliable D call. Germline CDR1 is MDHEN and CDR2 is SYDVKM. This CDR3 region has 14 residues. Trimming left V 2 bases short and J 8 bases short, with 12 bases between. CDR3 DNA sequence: TGTGCCAGCAGTTTAGGTGGGGAGGAGGAAAAACTGTTTTTT. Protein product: CASSLGGEEEKLFF.

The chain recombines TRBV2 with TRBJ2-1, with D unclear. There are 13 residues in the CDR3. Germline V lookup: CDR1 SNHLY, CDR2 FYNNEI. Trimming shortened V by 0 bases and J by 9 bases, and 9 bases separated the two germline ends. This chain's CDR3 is CASSEATVSEQFF. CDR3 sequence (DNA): TGTGCCAGCAGTGAAGCAACGGTTAGTGAGCAGTTCTTC.

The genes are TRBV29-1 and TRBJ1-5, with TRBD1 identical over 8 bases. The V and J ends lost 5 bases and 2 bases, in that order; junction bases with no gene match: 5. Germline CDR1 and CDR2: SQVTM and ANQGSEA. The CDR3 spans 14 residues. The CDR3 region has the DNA TGCAGCGTTAAGGACAGGGCGGGCAATCAGCCCCAGCATTTT. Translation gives CSVKDRAGNQPQHF.

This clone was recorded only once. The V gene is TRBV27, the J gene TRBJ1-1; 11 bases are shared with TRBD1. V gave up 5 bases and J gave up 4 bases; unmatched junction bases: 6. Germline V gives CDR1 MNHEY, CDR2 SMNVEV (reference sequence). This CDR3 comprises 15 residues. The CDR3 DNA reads TGTGCCAGCAGTCCAGGACAGGGGGCGCGCACTGAAGCTTTCTTT. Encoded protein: CASSPGQGARTEAFF.

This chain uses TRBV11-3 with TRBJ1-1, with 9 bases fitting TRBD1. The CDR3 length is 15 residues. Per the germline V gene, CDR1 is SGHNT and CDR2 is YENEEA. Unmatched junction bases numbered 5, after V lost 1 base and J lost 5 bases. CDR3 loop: CASSLGTGAATEAFF. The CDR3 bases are TGTGCCAGCAGCTTAGGGACAGGGGCAGCGACTGAAGCTTTCTTT.

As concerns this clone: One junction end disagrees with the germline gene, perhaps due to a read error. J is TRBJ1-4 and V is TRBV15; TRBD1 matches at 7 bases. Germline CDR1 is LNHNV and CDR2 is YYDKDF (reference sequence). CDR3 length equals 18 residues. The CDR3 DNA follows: TGTGCCGCCAGCAGTTCCGTGAGCCTGCAGGGGGTGAATGAAAAACTGTTTTTT. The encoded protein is CAASSSVSLQGVNEKLFF.

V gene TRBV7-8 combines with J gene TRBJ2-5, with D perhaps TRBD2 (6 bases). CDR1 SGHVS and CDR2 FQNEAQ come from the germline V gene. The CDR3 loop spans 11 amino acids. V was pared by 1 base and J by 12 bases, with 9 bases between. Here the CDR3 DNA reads TGTGCCAGCAGCTTAGAGGTAGCGGAGTACTTC. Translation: CASSLEVAEYF.

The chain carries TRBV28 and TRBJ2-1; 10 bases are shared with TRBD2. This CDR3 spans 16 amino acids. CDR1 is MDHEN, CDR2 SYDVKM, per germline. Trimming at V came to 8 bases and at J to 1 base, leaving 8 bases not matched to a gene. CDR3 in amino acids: CASASGGAPSYNEQFF. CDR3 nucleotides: TGTGCCAGCGCCAGCGGGGGGGCCCCATCCTACAATGAGCAGTTCTTC.

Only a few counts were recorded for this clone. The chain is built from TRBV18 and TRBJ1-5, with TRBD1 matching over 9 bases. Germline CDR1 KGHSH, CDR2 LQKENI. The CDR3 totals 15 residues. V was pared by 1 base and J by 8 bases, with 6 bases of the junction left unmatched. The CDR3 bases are TGTGCCAGCTCACCACAAACAGGGGGCGGGGAGCCCCAGCATTTT. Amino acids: CASSPQTGGGEPQHF. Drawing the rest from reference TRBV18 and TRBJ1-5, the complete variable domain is NAGVMQNPRHLVRRRGQEARLRCSPMKGHSHVYWYRQLPEEGLKFMVYLQKENIIDESGMPKERFSAEFPKEGPSILRIQQVVRGDSAAYFCASSPQTGGGEPQHFGDGTRLSIL.